The 18 T cell receptor beta chains given below trace back to one sample, sequenced in a study of OX40 agonist ivuxolimab in advanced cancers. Libraries were prepared by immunoSEQ multiplex PCR; TCRdb keeps only in-frame clonotypes and omits some of them. The table lists about 48,000 clones, 85% to 90% of them singletons. The sequencing used CD4+ or CD8+ T cells sorted from blood, collected in a trial of the OX40 agonist ivuxolimab. Receptor source: an adult with an advanced solid tumor such as melanoma, head and neck, liver or kidney cancer.

This sequence joins TRBV7-9 and TRBJ1-2; D is perhaps TRBD1 (5 bases). Trimming cost V 5 bases and J 5 bases, with 15 bases left between them. Per the germline V gene, CDR1 is SEHNR and CDR2 is FQNEAQ (reference sequence). The CDR3 sequence is 14 residues long. The CDR3 here is CASSNLGTGYGYTF. The CDR3, as DNA: TGTGCCAGCAGCAACCTCGGGACGGGTTATGGCTACACCTTC.

This clone showed up just once. The chain uses TRBV19 and TRBJ1-2; D gene ambiguous. V was shortened by 6 bases and J by 6 bases, with 11 bases between the two germline ends. Germline-derived CDR1 and CDR2 are LNHDA and SQIVND (reference sequence). This CDR3 region has 12 residues. This chain's CDR3 is CASRESWDGYTF. The CDR3 DNA sequence: TGTGCCAGTAGGGAATCGTGGGATGGCTACACCTTC.

The sample holds a few counts of this clone. This chain links TRBV30 with TRBJ2-1; D gene uncertain. Between the trimmed V and J ends, which lost 1 base and 9 bases, there was a span of 13 bases. This CDR3 is 13 amino acids long. Germline CDR1 is GTSNPN and CDR2 is SVGIG (reference sequence). The CDR3 region has the DNA TGTGCCTGGAGTGCTGTTATAGCCTCTGAGCAGTTCTTC. Protein product: CAWSAVIASEQFF.

This chain joins TRBV7-8 and TRBJ2-7; D gene unclear. CDR1 and CDR2 from the germline V gene are SGHVS and FQNEAQ. The V and J ends lost 6 bases and 3 bases respectively, with 18 bases between them. There are 15 residues in the CDR3. The chain's CDR3 is CASSSYDFEVYEQYF. For the CDR3, the DNA is TGTGCCAGCAGTTCATACGACTTTGAGGTCTACGAGCAGTACTTC.

The J gene is TRBJ2-1, the V gene TRBV30; 8 bases agree with TRBD2. The junction had 9 bases not matched to a gene; V was cut back by 5 bases and J by 6 bases. The CDR3 consists of 14 residues. Germline V lookup: CDR1 GTSNPN, CDR2 SVGIG (reference sequence). The CDR3 reads CAWDGGGPGNEQFF. The CDR3 region has the DNA TGTGCCTGGGACGGCGGGGGGCCGGGCAATGAGCAGTTCTTC.

The chain couples TRBV7-9 to TRBJ1-5, with D unresolved. From germline, CDR1 is SEHNR and CDR2 FQNEAQ (reference sequence). The CDR3 is 12 residues long. Trimming stripped 1 base from V and 6 bases from J, with 4 bases between. The CDR3 here is CASSLVGQPQHF. CDR3 nucleotides: TGTGCCAGCAGCTTAGTTGGTCAGCCCCAGCATTTT.

Notes on this clone: An end of the junction differs from the germline gene, which may be a read error. This rearrangement joins TRBV9 to TRBJ1-1, with a weak D call TRBD1 (6 bases). In germline, CDR1 is SGDLS, CDR2 YYNGEE. This CDR3 has 11 amino acids. CDR3 DNA sequence: TGTGCCAGCAGCGTGGGGGCGACCGTCGTCTTT. As protein: CASSVGATVVF.

The chain carries TRBV27 and TRBJ1-2; 12 bases map to TRBD1. Trimming at V came to 8 bases and at J to 4 bases, leaving 5 bases not matched to a gene. The CDR3 sequence is 14 residues long. Germline values: CDR1 MNHEY, CDR2 SMNVEV (reference sequence). The CDR3 protein is CASGGTGGFYGYTF. The CDR3 nucleotides are TGTGCCAGCGGCGGGACAGGGGGCTTCTATGGCTACACCTTC.

The genes are TRBV9 and TRBJ2-1; D assignment may be TRBD1 or TRBD2 (5 bases each). The germline V gene has CDR1 SGDLS and CDR2 YYNGEE. The CDR3 extends over 12 amino acids. V was cut by 0 bases and J by 15 bases, with 13 bases left in between. For the CDR3, the DNA is TGTGCCAGCAGCGTAGGTGGGACGGACCTGTTCTTC. Its translation: CASSVGGTDLFF.

DNA of the CDR3: TGTGCCAGCAGCTTAGCGGCTATCGACAATGAGCAGTTCTTC. Its translation is CASSLAAIDNEQFF. The chain is built from TRBV7-2 and TRBJ2-1; D ambiguous. Germline V CDR1 and CDR2: SGHTA, FQGNSA. The ends were cut back, 0 bases at V and 5 bases at J, with 8 bases in the middle. The CDR3 loop spans 14 amino acids.

This clone was detected once. The chain carries TRBV29-1 and TRBJ2-5, with a possible D match to TRBD1 (5 bases). V was clipped by 0 bases and J by 2 bases, with 22 bases between them. CDR1 SQVTM and CDR2 ANQGSEA come from the germline V gene. The CDR3 runs 18 residues. This chain's CDR3 is CSVEDLQEWPQVQETQYF. The CDR3 DNA follows: TGCAGCGTTGAAGATCTTCAGGAGTGGCCACAGGTACAAGAGACCCAGTACTTC.

V is TRBV7-9 and J is TRBJ2-7; D is undetermined. The V gene lost 5 bases and the J gene lost 3 bases, with 8 bases spanning the gap. The CDR3 contains 12 residues. In germline, CDR1 is SEHNR, CDR2 FQNEAQ (reference sequence). CDR3 sequence: CASSPILYEQYF. The CDR3 DNA follows: TGTGCCAGCAGCCCAATCCTCTACGAGCAGTACTTC.

Only a few counts were recorded for this clone. The chain has TRBV19 and TRBJ2-7, with D perhaps matching TRBD1 (5 bases). The length of the CDR3 is 13 residues. The germline CDR1 and CDR2 sequences are LNHDA and SQIVND (reference sequence). V shed 7 bases and J shed 8 bases, with 18 bases lying between them. The CDR3 region has the DNA TGTGCCAGTAAGGACAATGGATATGTGAAGCAGTACTTC. Its protein is CASKDNGYVKQYF.

The rearrangement uses TRBV29-1 and TRBJ2-1; no reliable D call. CDR3 length: 13 amino acids. Germline lookup yields CDR1 SQVTM and CDR2 ANQGSEA. Trimming stripped 1 base from V and 2 bases from J, with 6 bases between. DNA for the CDR3: TGCAGCGTTGAAGGTTCTACCTACAATGAGCAGTTCTTC. Its translation is CSVEGSTYNEQFF.

The chain carries TRBV30 and TRBJ2-3; D is uncertain. V was pared by 1 base and J by 6 bases, with 14 bases between. This CDR3 is built from 14 residues. The V gene's germline CDR1 is GTSNPN and CDR2 SVGIG (reference sequence). This CDR3 reads CAWSAPGWQDTQYF. CDR3 DNA: TGTGCCTGGAGTGCCCCTGGGTGGCAGGATACGCAGTATTTT.

The rearrangement uses TRBV9 and TRBJ2-3; D unclear. The CDR3 runs to 16 residues. V gave up 4 bases and J gave up 2 bases, with 17 bases separating them. Germline V lookup: CDR1 SGDLS, CDR2 YYNGEE. Here the CDR3 DNA reads TGTGCCAGCAGCCCCCGGTCGGTCGGGTCCACAGATACGCAGTATTTT. It encodes CASSPRSVGSTDTQYF.

The chain recombines TRBV10-3 with TRBJ2-7; the D gene is possibly TRBD1 (6 bases). V lost 0 bases to trimming and J lost 4 bases, with 16 bases between them. The CDR3 is 16 amino acids. Germline-derived CDR1 and CDR2 are ENHRY and SYGVKD. This CDR3 is CAISESLTGKSYEQYF. The CDR3 nucleotides are TGTGCCATCAGTGAGTCTTTAACAGGGAAGTCTTACGAGCAGTACTTC.

This sequence joins TRBV19 and TRBJ1-1, with D perhaps TRBD1 (5 bases). This CDR3 contains 15 residues. V lost 2 bases and J lost 4, with 14 bases in between. CDR1 is LNHDA, CDR2 SQIVND, per germline (reference sequence). The chain's CDR3 is CASSIQGGFGTEAFF. In nucleotides, the CDR3 is TGTGCCAGTAGTATACAGGGTGGTTTTGGCACTGAAGCTTTCTTT.